This is a list of T cell receptor beta chains from one sample in a study of Tregs in tolerant kidney transplant recipients. The assay was immunoSEQ multiplex PCR, and TCRdb's table has in-frame clones only and misses some. This sample carries roughly 18,000 clones, 82% of them seen once, and the ten largest clones take 2% to 3%. Input material: Tregs from blood. The receptor set was obtained from a human donor in good health. Both conserved end residues are part of each CDR3. Fields, in order: J gene, clone size, V gene, D gene, CDR3 protein, CDR3 DNA. The D gene is left open where the match is weak. Not every row has a clone size; where given, it reads once, few, many or a size class.

j_call: TRBJ1-3
clone_size: -
v_call: TRBV18
d_call: -
cdr3_aa: CASSQGTGGNTIYF
cdr3_nt: TGTGCCAGCTCACAAGGGACGGGTGGAAACACCATATATTTT

j_call: TRBJ2-2
clone_size: -
v_call: TRBV5-4
d_call: -
cdr3_aa: CATQGGALSGELFF
cdr3_nt: TGTGCCACCCAGGGTGGGGCATTAAGCGGGGAGCTGTTTTTT

j_call: TRBJ2-5
clone_size: -
v_call: TRBV7-9
d_call: -
cdr3_aa: CASSLHGNWETQYF
cdr3_nt: TGTGCCAGCAGCTTACACGGCAATTGGGAGACCCAGTACTTC

j_call: TRBJ2-7
clone_size: -
v_call: TRBV5-1
d_call: TRBD1
cdr3_aa: CASSWDRYYEQYF
cdr3_nt: TGCGCCAGCAGCTGGGACAGGTACTACGAGCAGTACTTC

j_call: TRBJ1-6
clone_size: -
v_call: TRBV28
d_call: -
cdr3_aa: CASTPSTANNSPLHF
cdr3_nt: TGTGCCAGCACCCCCTCAACTGCCAATAATTCACCCCTCCACTTT

j_call: TRBJ2-1
clone_size: -
v_call: TRBV7-2
d_call: -
cdr3_aa: CASSRLGPPDEQFF
cdr3_nt: TGTGCCAGCAGCCGCCTAGGACCCCCCGATGAGCAGTTCTTC

j_call: TRBJ2-1
clone_size: -
v_call: TRBV4-3
d_call: TRBD2
cdr3_aa: CASSQAGGYNEQFF
cdr3_nt: TGCGCCAGCAGCCAAGCGGGGGGCTACAATGAGCAGTTCTTC

j_call: TRBJ2-1
clone_size: -
v_call: TRBV7-2
d_call: -
cdr3_aa: CASSLGLDNEQFF
cdr3_nt: TGTGCCAGCAGCCTGGGATTAGACAATGAGCAGTTCTTC

j_call: TRBJ2-3
clone_size: few
v_call: TRBV6-5
d_call: TRBD2
cdr3_aa: CASSYWAGGPDTQYF
cdr3_nt: TGTGCCAGCAGTTACTGGGCGGGAGGGCCGGATACGCAGTATTTT

j_call: TRBJ2-2
clone_size: -
v_call: TRBV18
d_call: -
cdr3_aa: CASSPGGTGELFF
cdr3_nt: TGTGCCAGCTCACCCGGGGGCACCGGGGAGCTGTTTTTT

j_call: TRBJ1-1
clone_size: -
v_call: TRBV28
d_call: -
cdr3_aa: CASSPQGRDEAFF
cdr3_nt: TGTGCCAGCAGTCCCCAGGGACGGGACGAAGCTTTCTTT

j_call: TRBJ2-3
clone_size: -
v_call: TRBV19
d_call: -
cdr3_aa: CASKGGGIGADTQYF
cdr3_nt: TGTGCCAGTAAGGGAGGAGGGATCGGGGCAGATACGCAGTATTTT

j_call: TRBJ2-5
clone_size: -
v_call: TRBV5-1
d_call: -
cdr3_aa: CASHVGETQYF
cdr3_nt: TGCGCCAGCCACGTTGGGGAGACCCAGTACTTC

j_call: TRBJ1-4
clone_size: once
v_call: TRBV9
d_call: -
cdr3_aa: CASSTSQGDEKLFF
cdr3_nt: TGTGCCAGCAGCACGTCCCAGGGAGATGAAAAACTGTTTTTT

j_call: TRBJ2-7
clone_size: -
v_call: TRBV27
d_call: -
cdr3_aa: CASSFGPPSPQYF
cdr3_nt: TGTGCCAGCAGTTTTGGGCCCCCGTCGCCCCAGTACTTC

j_call: TRBJ2-3
clone_size: -
v_call: TRBV7-6
d_call: TRBD2
cdr3_aa: CASSSSGSWADTQYF
cdr3_nt: TGTGCCAGCAGCTCAAGCGGGAGCTGGGCAGATACGCAGTATTTT